The clone carrying this T cell receptor (beta chain) was picked up one time. Its antigen is unidentified. The data belong to a study of cytomegalovirus exposure and HLA in healthy donors. The study, taken as a whole, reports: Cytomegalovirus-associated TCR beta chains were listed, numbering 150 to 200. A few CMV-associated chains were confirmed in vitro to be specific for CMV antigens. For most TCR sequences rarity was the rule, although some public TCRs occurred in many donors.

Sequencing used immunoSEQ multiplex PCR; TCRdb keeps in-frame clones, though not all of them. This repertoire shows about 100,000 clones, approximately 85% found once; its top ten account for roughly 3%. CDR1 is MNHEY, CDR2 SMNVEV, per germline (reference sequence). The CDR3 length is 15 residues. V dropped 5 bases and J dropped 7 bases, with 18 bases sitting between them. This receptor was taken from a woman under 30 in good health and CMV-seronegative. The sequencing sample was made of PBMCs. The chain links TRBV27 to TRBJ2-1; D may be TRBD1 (5 bases). The CDR3 DNA reads TGTGCCAGCAGTCTCCCAGGGAACGCTGGGAATGAGCAGTTCTTC. Its translation is CASSLPGNAGNEQFF.